This is a list of T cell receptor beta chains from one sample in a study of beta chain features in type 1 diabetes. Repertoires were generated with immunoSEQ multiplex PCR, while TCRdb's copy carries only in-frame clones and drops some. Of about 900,000 clones in the sample, roughly 15% were seen once. Sequenced: naive CD4+ T cells from blood. These receptors all come from a woman under 30 in good health. Each CDR3 is given with its conserved first and last residue. D genes are given only for firm matches. A row's size may be missing; if present it is once, few, many or a size class.

TGTGCCAGCAGCTCCAGGGTCGTGGGGGTTACAGATACGCAGTATTTT | CASSSRVVGVTDTQYF | TRBJ2-3 | TRBV7-2 | few | -
TGTGCCAGCAGCCCCAATTGGAAGCAGTACTTC | CASSPNWKQYF | TRBJ2-7 | TRBV28 | - | -
TGTGCCAGCAGCTTAGTAAGGGTCGGAGCTAACTATGGCTACACCTTC | CASSLVRVGANYGYTF | TRBJ1-2 | TRBV7-2 | - | -
TGCGCCAGCAGCCAAGGAGGGGACCGTCGATACGAGCAGTACTTC | CASSQGGDRRYEQYF | TRBJ2-7 | TRBV4-1 | - | -
TGTGCCAGCATCCCCGCGGGGGAGCTGGGCACTGAAGCTTTCTTT | CASIPAGELGTEAFF | TRBJ1-1 | TRBV7-8 | - | -
TGTGCCTGGAACGATGGCGGAGAAAAACTGTTTTTT | CAWNDGGEKLFF | TRBJ1-4 | TRBV30 | few | -
TGTGCCAGCTCACCACGTGGGACAGGGGTAAATCAGCCCCAGCATTTT | CASSPRGTGVNQPQHF | TRBJ1-5 | TRBV18 | - | TRBD1
TGTGCCAGCAGCAAATCGGCCGGGGAGCTGTTTTTT | CASSKSAGELFF | TRBJ2-2 | TRBV7-9 | few | -
TGTGCCAGCAGCTTAGGGGTTATTGATGGCACCGGGGAGCTGTTTTTT | CASSLGVIDGTGELFF | TRBJ2-2 | TRBV11-2 | - | -
TGTGCCAGCAGTTCTGGGGCCTACGAGCAGTACTTC | CASSSGAYEQYF | TRBJ2-7 | TRBV6-6 | few | -
TGTGCCACCAGCAGGCCCCAGGCTCGCGCTGAAGCTTTCTTT | CATSRPQARAEAFF | TRBJ1-1 | TRBV15 | - | -
TGTGCCAGCAGCGTAGTGTTCGGGGAGCAGTTCTTC | CASSVVFGEQFF | TRBJ2-1 | TRBV9 | - | -
TGCAGTGCGCTGCAGGCGACGGCCCAGTACTTC | CSALQATAQYF | TRBJ2-5 | TRBV20-1 | few | -
TGTGCCAGCAGTTTATGGGCTCAAGGGCGGGACACGAACACCGGGGAGCTGTTTTTT | CASSLWAQGRDTNTGELFF | TRBJ2-2 | TRBV27 | once | -
TGCGCCAGCAGCCAAGCTGCTGGACAGGGGGCATCGCGGCAAAATTACGAGCAGTACTTC | CASSQAAGQGASRQNYEQYF | TRBJ2-7 | TRBV4-3 | few | TRBD1
TGTGCCAGTAGTCGTCGTCTCCCTGGGGCCAACGTCCTGACTTTC | CASSRRLPGANVLTF | TRBJ2-6 | TRBV19 | many | -
TGTGCCAGCAGCTGGGGGAGAAATTCGGAGACCCAGTACTTC | CASSWGRNSETQYF | TRBJ2-5 | TRBV5-6 | - | -
TGTGCCAGCAGCTCCGGTGATACGCAGTATTTT | CASSSGDTQYF | TRBJ2-3 | TRBV6-5 | - | -
TGTGCCAGCGCGACACGGACCCTAAGCACAGATACGCAGTATTTT | CASATRTLSTDTQYF | TRBJ2-3 | TRBV4-2 | few | -
TGTGCCACCAGCAGAGATGTGACAGGGGGCCGCGGCTACACCTTC | CATSRDVTGGRGYTF | TRBJ1-2 | TRBV15 | - | TRBD1
TGTGCCAGCAGCTTGGCCGGTCGTGAGACCCAGTACTTC | CASSLAGRETQYF | TRBJ2-5 | TRBV5-8 | - | -
TGTGCCAGCAGCGTGGGACGACAGGTTGAGTATGGCTACACTTTC | CASSVGRQVEYGYTF | TRBJ1-2 | TRBV9 | - | -
TGTGCCAGCAGCTTACCCCCAGGGGTCAATGGCTACACCTTC | CASSLPPGVNGYTF | TRBJ1-2 | TRBV7-9 | few | -
TGCGCCAGCAGTCAATCCTTGCAGGGGCAAACCTACGAGCAGTACTTC | CASSQSLQGQTYEQYF | TRBJ2-7 | TRBV23-1 | - | -
TGCACCAGCAGCCAAGTAATCAGCGGGACGTACAATGAGCAGTTCTTC | CTSSQVISGTYNEQFF | TRBJ2-1 | TRBV1 | - | -
TGTGCCAGCAGCTCCCCGGGCCGGCTCGGCACTGAAGCTTTCTTT | CASSSPGRLGTEAFF | TRBJ1-1 | TRBV5-4 | few | -
TGTGCCAGCACCCAGAATAGCAATCAGCCCCAGCATTTT | CASTQNSNQPQHF | TRBJ1-5 | TRBV6-5 | few | -
TGCGCCAGCAGCGGAACCGGGGTTGGAAACACCATATATTTT | CASSGTGVGNTIYF | TRBJ1-3 | TRBV5-1 | few | -
TGCGCCAGCAGCCAAGGGACAGGGTACGAGACCCAGTACTTC | CASSQGTGYETQYF | TRBJ2-5 | TRBV4-3 | few | TRBD1
TGTGCCAGCAGCCTGACAGGGGGCGAGCAGTACTTC | CASSLTGGEQYF | TRBJ2-7 | TRBV28 | - | TRBD1
TGTGCCAGCAGCGTCGGCGGGAGCTCCTACGAGCAGTACTTC | CASSVGGSSYEQYF | TRBJ2-7 | TRBV9 | few | TRBD2
TGTGCCAGCGAGGCGGTGAACGACTACAATGAGCAGTTCTTC | CASEAVNDYNEQFF | TRBJ2-1 | TRBV28 | - | -
TGTGCCAGCAGCTTCCAGGGGGTAGATGAGCAGTTCTTC | CASSFQGVDEQFF | TRBJ2-1 | TRBV7-9 | few | TRBD1
TGTGCCACAGGGTGGTCTGGGGCCAACGTCCTGACTTTC | CATGWSGANVLTF | TRBJ2-6 | TRBV19 | once | -
TGCGCCAGCAGCTTTGCGGGAGGCGGGACAAATGAGCAGTTCTTC | CASSFAGGGTNEQFF | TRBJ2-1 | TRBV5-1 | - | TRBD2
TGTGCCAGCAGCTTGGGTAGCGGGAGGTTCGGGGACTCCTACAATGAGCAGTTCTTC | CASSLGSGRFGDSYNEQFF | TRBJ2-1 | TRBV7-2 | - | TRBD2
TGTGCCAGCAGCTTTCAAACGGGAGGGCCAGAGACCCAGTACTTC | CASSFQTGGPETQYF | TRBJ2-5 | TRBV7-2 | - | TRBD2
TGTGCCAGCAGCCCTATTTGGGCGGGAGTCACAGATACGCAGTATTTT | CASSPIWAGVTDTQYF | TRBJ2-3 | TRBV5-4 | - | TRBD2
TGTGCCAGCAATTCGGGGGAGAACTATGGCTACACCTTC | CASNSGENYGYTF | TRBJ1-2 | TRBV7-9 | few | -
TGTGCCAGCAGCTTACGCCGACAGGGGGCCGGGGAGACCCAGTACTTC | CASSLRRQGAGETQYF | TRBJ2-5 | TRBV7-6 | - | TRBD1
TGTGCCAGCAGCTTAAAGGGACAAGGGGCGGTTCAAGAGACCCAGTACTTC | CASSLKGQGAVQETQYF | TRBJ2-5 | TRBV7-9 | - | -
TGTGCCAGCAGTTTATCGGGGACGTATGGCTACACCTTC | CASSLSGTYGYTF | TRBJ1-2 | TRBV27 | few | -
TGTGCCAGCAGCTTGGTGGCGGCTAGCGGGAGTTATGGGGCCGAGCAGTACTTC | CASSLVAASGSYGAEQYF | TRBJ2-7 | TRBV5-6 | - | TRBD2
TGTGCCAGCAGCCTATCCGGGTGGCTAGCGGGAAAGGCCGGGGAGCTGTTTTTT | CASSLSGWLAGKAGELFF | TRBJ2-2 | TRBV7-2 | few | TRBD2
TGTGCCAGCAGCGTAGATATTAGCGGGAGAGGCAAAAACATTCAGTACTTC | CASSVDISGRGKNIQYF | TRBJ2-4 | TRBV9 | few | TRBD2
TGTGCCAGCAACAAGGCGGGCTACGAGCAGTACTTC | CASNKAGYEQYF | TRBJ2-7 | TRBV28 | - | -
TGTGCCACCAGCTGGAGGACTAGCGGCCTCGAGCAGTACTTC | CATSWRTSGLEQYF | TRBJ2-7 | TRBV15 | - | TRBD2
TGTGCCAGCAGCCGCCCTAGCACAGATACGCAGTATTTT | CASSRPSTDTQYF | TRBJ2-3 | TRBV5-4 | - | -
TGCGCCAGCAATTCCGGGGTCGCGAACACCGGGGAGCTGTTTTTT | CASNSGVANTGELFF | TRBJ2-2 | TRBV5-1 | - | -
TGTGCCAGCAGCTTGACAGCAACCGTGGGAACTGAAGCTTTCTTT | CASSLTATVGTEAFF | TRBJ1-1 | TRBV11-2 | - | -
TGTGCCAGCAGTGCCTCCGGTGGCTACACCTTC | CASSASGGYTF | TRBJ1-2 | TRBV2 | - | -
TGTGCCAGCAGCTTTTTCAGGGAGGAGACCCAGTACTTC | CASSFFREETQYF | TRBJ2-5 | TRBV7-2 | - | -